The rows below give T cell receptor beta chains drawn from one sample of a study of OX40 agonist ivuxolimab in advanced cancers. Produced via immunoSEQ multiplex PCR; TCRdb's table is partial and in-frame only. The profile shows about 50,000 clones, approximately 89% of them singletons. The specimen was CD4+ or CD8+ T cells sorted from blood, collected in a trial of the OX40 agonist ivuxolimab. The receptors here all came from an adult with an advanced solid tumor such as melanoma, head and neck, liver or kidney cancer. Each CDR3 is given without its conserved first and last residue. Each record gives: J gene, clone size, V gene, CDR3 protein. A clone size is listed for some rows: how often the clone was seen (once, few, many), or a class if it is expanded.

>TRBJ2-3|NA|TRBV6-1
ASYPRLAGLDTQY
>TRBJ2-2|NA|TRBV2
ASGVAAGELF
>TRBJ1-5|medium-sized|TRBV27
ASSPTLNQPQH
>TRBJ2-1|NA|TRBV27
ASSSWTGVNEQF
>TRBJ2-7|NA|TRBV19
ASSVTSGPYEQY
>TRBJ1-2|once|TRBV27
ASSRVPSYGYA
>TRBJ1-3|NA|TRBV30
ACHAGAYI
>TRBJ1-2|NA|TRBV27
ASSLAGDYGYT
>TRBJ1-4|once|TRBV28
ASSLATLGINEKLF
>TRBJ2-7|once|TRBV7-9
ASSLLGSYEQY
>TRBJ2-7|NA|TRBV29-1
SVLGLAGPYEQY
>TRBJ2-3|NA|TRBV6-6
ASMGADTQY
>TRBJ2-1|NA|TRBV2
ASLAGLLSYNEQF
>TRBJ2-7|few|TRBV27
ASSYSTDYEQY
>TRBJ1-5|NA|TRBV10-3
AIRAQGDQPQH
>TRBJ1-2|NA|TRBV28
ASSPHNYGYT